Listed below are T cell receptor beta chains from one sample, sequenced in a study of T cell changes during pregnancy in multiple sclerosis. The table came from immunoSEQ multiplex PCR; TCRdb's copy has only in-frame clones and leaves some out. The sample consists of about 79,000 clones, about 93% of them appearing once. The source material was CD4+ T cells from peripheral blood mononuclear cells, sampled in the second trimester of pregnancy. These receptors were collected from a female donor with multiple sclerosis, enrolled in a pregnancy study. The CDR3 runs from the conserved cysteine through the conserved F or W. Each record gives: V gene, D gene, CDR3 protein. A D gene is named only where the DNA matches it firmly.

TRBV6-4 TRBD2 CASSDSGLGSTDTQYF
TRBV5-1 TRBD2 CASSLRTSSNEQYF
TRBV6-6 NA CASSRGGAGDGYTF
TRBV6-5 TRBD1 CASSAPGTGVGEQFF
TRBV27 NA CASSLSLNRPYEQYF
TRBV5-1 TRBD2 CASSLGLAGEIDEQFF
TRBV25-1 TRBD2 CASRGLRGVYNEQFF
TRBV2 NA CASSQRSGYTF
TRBV28 TRBD2 CASSPQGLAGAQETQYF
TRBV5-6 TRBD1 CASSFLGTGENIQYF
TRBV6-5 NA CASSYLRGYEQYF
TRBV7-8 TRBD2 CASEGGRGETQYF
TRBV5-1 TRBD2 CASSLAGREVNEQFF
TRBV7-3 TRBD1 CASSSGTGTEAFF
TRBV9 TRBD2 CASSVEREGRQFF
TRBV9 TRBD2 CASSVEPSGGLTDTQYF
TRBV10-3 TRBD2 CAISGTSGRGTSYEQYF
TRBV30 NA CAWSEQNNSPLHF
TRBV7-6 NA CASSLTGQAQETQYF
TRBV7-2 TRBD1 CASSPGQASNQPQHF
TRBV5-4 NA CASSFDTRHTGELFF
TRBV5-6 NA CASSYRTALYGYTF
TRBV11-3 NA CASSLGWTPRSYEQYF
TRBV19 TRBD2 CASSPGLAGLYEQYF
TRBV25-1 NA CASSGLAGGYTF
TRBV10-3 NA CAISERTGFSGNTIYF
TRBV19 TRBD1 CASSIEGQGAYEQYF
TRBV7-9 TRBD2 CASSLNQRGNEQFF
TRBV15 TRBD1 CATSRDMATGAGYTF
TRBV7-9 TRBD2 CASRASGRPNTGELFF
TRBV5-1 NA CASSLGDNTDTQYF
TRBV28 TRBD1 CASSSMETGEEEKLFF
TRBV19 TRBD2 CASRTGLAGGNEQFF
TRBV19 NA CASKTRGSSGNTIYF
TRBV27 TRBD1 CASSYPPGQGSYSNQPQHF
TRBV30 NA CAWSKKGGVVYEQYF
TRBV5-6 NA CASSQQNQETQYF